This T cell receptor beta chain was recorded in a study of T cell repertoires in cytomegalovirus infection. Study at large: Selected CMV epitopes included recently identified HLA-C-restricted ones as well as well-studied HLA-B-restricted ones. Public TCR beta signatures marked donors with CMV infection and the matching HLA.

Regarding this clonotype: The target antigen is unknown.

Germline values: CDR1 SGDLS, CDR2 YYNGEE. V gave up 0 bases and J gave up 0 bases, with 7 bases separating them. This CDR3 has 16 residues. TCRdb redid the calling of the reads with MiXCR, one entry per CDR3 protein. The data contain about 920,000 distinct CDR3 sequences, around 29% of them seen just once; the ten biggest clones take up more than 13%. Overall study findings and caveats: CMV-specific HLA-C-restricted TCR beta clonotypes dominated the ex vivo response. CMV carriers with the relevant HLA were identified by cumulative public TCR beta family frequency.

Sequencing used cultured CD8+ T cells from PBMCs, obtained from culture after CMV antigen stimulation. The chain joins TRBV9 to TRBJ2-6; D is uncertain. The origin of this receptor is a human donor in good health (CMV status not recorded). Some clones in this sample may be carry-over from other donors' samples. For the CDR3, the DNA is TGTGCCAGCAGCGTAGTGGCGAGCTCTGGGGCCAACGTCCTGACTTTC. The encoded protein is CASSVVASSGANVLTF. Full variable domain (rest looked up from reference TRBV9 and TRBJ2-6): DSGVTQTPKHLITATGQRVTLRCSPRSGDLSVYWYQQSLDQGLQFLIQYYNGEERAKGNILERFSAQQFPDLHSELNLSSLELGDSALYFCASSVVASSGANVLTFGAGSRLTVL.